The rows below give T cell receptor beta chains drawn from one sample of a study of regulatory T cells in long-lasting Graves disease. TCRdb processed the multiplex PCR reads anew with MiXCR; each CDR3 protein has one entry. This sample has a few hundred thousand distinct CDR3 sequences, with roughly 17% found just once. This sample also belongs to another study, concerning T cells in Graves' hyperthyroidism and ophthalmopathy.

The sample in question was peripheral blood mononuclear cells (PBMCs), obtained at new diagnosis, from a patient treated with antithyroid drugs. The receptors here all came from a man aged 35-49 years with Graves disease. The CDR3 runs from the conserved cysteine through the conserved F or W. D genes are given only for firm matches. Some rows mark clone size as missing; the rest say once, few, many or name a class of expanded clone.

v_gene	j_gene	abundance	d_gene	CDR3aa	CDR3nt
TRBV7-2	TRBJ2-5	many	TRBD1	CASKPQGNQETQYF	TGTGCCAGCAAACCACAGGGGAACCAAGAGACCCAGTACTTC
TRBV3-1	TRBJ2-2	few	TRBD2	CASSQEGLAGGGTGELFF	TGTGCCAGCAGCCAAGAGGGCCTAGCGGGGGGGGGCACCGGGGAGCTGTTTTTT
TRBV30	TRBJ2-6	few	.	CAWSVLTGANVLTF	TGTGCCTGGAGTGTACTAACTGGGGCCAACGTCCTGACTTTC
TRBV3-1	TRBJ1-4	few	.	CASSSGTSWEKLFF	TGTGCCAGCAGCTCCGGGACCAGCTGGGAAAAACTGTTTTTT
TRBV28	TRBJ2-3	.	TRBD2	CASSLYSGGGVTQYF	TGTGCCAGCAGTTTATATAGCGGGGGGGGGGTTACGCAGTATTTT
TRBV18	TRBJ1-3	many	.	CASSPRAGNTIYF	TGTGCCAGCTCACCAAGGGCTGGAAACACCATATATTTT
TRBV29-1	TRBJ1-3	many	.	CSVRRAAPGGNTIYF	TGCAGCGTAAGGCGGGCGGCCCCAGGAGGAAACACCATATATTTT
TRBV28	TRBJ2-2	.	.	CATRERNTGELFF	TGTGCCACTCGGGAGAGAAACACCGGGGAGCTGTTTTTT
TRBV28	TRBJ1-2	.	.	CASSLGGAWDGYTF	TGTGCCAGCAGTTTAGGGGGGGCATGGGATGGCTACACCTTC
TRBV14	TRBJ1-1	few	TRBD1	CASSNTGATEAFF	TGTGCCAGCAGCAACACAGGGGCCACTGAAGCTTTCTTT
TRBV3-1	TRBJ2-1	.	TRBD1	CASSPPGQARNEQFF	TGTGCCAGCAGCCCTCCGGGACAGGCCCGGAATGAGCAGTTCTTC
TRBV5-1	TRBJ2-3	many	TRBD1	CASRQGTGGADTQYF	TGTGCCAGCAGGCAAGGGACAGGGGGCGCAGATACGCAGTATTTT
TRBV20-1	TRBJ2-1	many	TRBD2	CSANPPSGDYNEQFF	TGCAGTGCGAATCCCCCTAGCGGAGACTACAATGAGCAGTTCTTC
TRBV27	TRBJ2-5	many	.	CASRLLGKETQYF	TGTGCCAGCAGACTTCTGGGGAAAGAGACCCAGTACTTC
TRBV7-8	TRBJ1-1	many	TRBD1	CASSLSGTVNTEAFF	TGTGCCAGCAGCTTGTCCGGGACAGTGAACACTGAAGCTTTCTTT
TRBV20-1	TRBJ1-1	few	.	CSAAPLSTGNTEAFF	TGCAGTGCTGCTCCACTGTCGACGGGGAACACTGAAGCTTTCTTT
TRBV5-1	TRBJ1-1	few	.	CASSLDVQGWTEAFF	TGCGCCAGCAGCTTGGACGTACAGGGATGGACTGAAGCTTTCTTT
TRBV15	TRBJ2-5	.	.	CATSRSRAQIETQYF	TGTGCCACCAGCAGGAGTAGGGCCCAGATAGAGACCCAGTACTTC
TRBV10-3	TRBJ2-3	few	.	CAISGPGEGTDTQYF	TGTGCCATCAGTGGGCCAGGGGAAGGCACAGATACGCAGTATTTT
TRBV3-1	TRBJ2-1	many	.	CASSQEPTSYNEQFF	TGTGCCAGCAGCCAAGAGCCGACAAGCTACAATGAGCAGTTCTTC
TRBV29-1	TRBJ2-7	few	.	CSVPSGVGHEQYF	TGCAGCGTTCCCTCCGGGGTTGGGCACGAGCAGTACTTC
TRBV6-1	TRBJ2-7	many	TRBD2	CASSEGSWGSGVRNEQYF	TGTGCCAGCAGTGAAGGAAGTTGGGGTAGCGGGGTAAGGAACGAGCAGTACTTC
TRBV5-1	TRBJ1-2	.	.	CASSPDVSGGYTF	TGCGCCAGCAGCCCGGATGTGAGCGGTGGCTACACCTTC
TRBV10-3	TRBJ2-7	many	.	CAISLMGAYEQYF	TGTGCCATCAGCCTAATGGGCGCCTACGAGCAGTACTTC
TRBV12-3/TRBV12-4	TRBJ2-7	.	.	CASRLGRRSFYEQYF	TGTGCCAGCAGGCTTGGGAGAAGGAGCTTTTACGAGCAGTACTTC
TRBV15	TRBJ1-6	many	.	CATSRDPRENSPLHF	TGTGCCACCAGCAGAGATCCCAGGGAGAATTCACCCCTCCACTTT
TRBV6-5	TRBJ2-7	.	TRBD1	CASSYEGQGRKQYF	TGTGCCAGCAGTTACGAGGGACAGGGCAGAAAGCAGTACTTC
TRBV20-1	TRBJ1-1	many	.	CSARARDSRLNTEAFF	TGCAGTGCTAGAGCTCGCGACAGTAGGTTGAACACTGAAGCTTTCTTT
TRBV2	TRBJ2-7	many	TRBD1	CASGDRDPLGSYEQYF	TGTGCCAGCGGGGACAGGGACCCGTTAGGGTCCTACGAGCAGTACTTC
TRBV20-1	TRBJ1-5	.	.	CSASGFREGQPQHF	TGCAGTGCTAGTGGATTCAGGGAAGGGCAGCCCCAGCATTTT
TRBV7-2	TRBJ2-5	.	.	CASSLDPGHVKTQYF	TGTGCCAGCAGCTTAGATCCGGGACATGTTAAGACCCAGTACTTC
TRBV20-1	TRBJ1-6	many	TRBD1	CSASQTGTEVSPLHF	TGCAGTGCTAGCCAAACCGGGACAGAGGTTTCACCCCTCCACTTT
TRBV27	TRBJ2-2	many	TRBD1	CASSLWAGQGLAGELFF	TGTGCCAGCAGCCTTTGGGCCGGACAGGGGCTCGCCGGGGAGCTGTTTTTT
TRBV7-9	TRBJ2-2	.	.	CASSLWQPVELFF	TGTGCCAGCAGCTTATGGCAGCCTGTGGAGCTGTTTTTT
TRBV18	TRBJ2-2	.	.	CASSPPPEDSADPGELFF	TGTGCCAGCTCCCCCCCGCCCGAGGATTCCGCCGACCCCGGGGAGCTGTTTTTT
TRBV27	TRBJ2-7	many	.	CASSSRGTHREQYF	TGTGCCAGCAGTTCCCGGGGGACCCATAGGGAACAGTACTTC
TRBV7-9	TRBJ2-5	many	.	CASSLAELSETQYF	TGTGCCAGCAGCTTAGCGGAGCTATCCGAGACCCAGTACTTC
TRBV15	TRBJ1-6	few	.	CATSRTGNSPLHF	TGTGCCACCAGCAGAACGGGGAATTCACCCCTCCACTTT
TRBV6-1	TRBJ2-7	many	TRBD2	CASSLLAGGSYEQYF	TGTGCCAGCAGCCTTCTAGCGGGGGGGTCCTACGAGCAGTACTTC
TRBV2	TRBJ1-4	few	.	CASSEWPSTNEKLFF	TGTGCCAGCAGTGAGTGGCCTTCAACTAATGAAAAACTGTTTTTT
TRBV7-2	TRBJ2-1	few	.	CASSLARGAHNEQFF	TGTGCCAGCAGCTTAGCCAGGGGGGCGCACAATGAGCAGTTCTTC
TRBV12-3/TRBV12-4	TRBJ2-1	many	TRBD1	CASTRRGQGSNEQFF	TGTGCCAGCACCCGTCGAGGACAGGGTAGCAATGAGCAGTTCTTC
TRBV6-1	TRBJ2-5	many	.	CASRDRNGETQYF	TGTGCCAGCAGGGACAGAAATGGGGAGACCCAGTACTTC
TRBV7-2	TRBJ2-4	many	.	CASNPGGRRADKNIQYF	TGTGCCAGCAACCCAGGAGGTCGCAGGGCCGACAAAAACATTCAGTACTTC
TRBV9	TRBJ1-1	few	.	CASQGPNTEAFF	TGTGCCAGCCAGGGGCCGAACACTGAAGCTTTCTTT